A selection of T cell receptor beta chains follows, all from one sample in a study of identical twins. TCRdb re-derived calls from the 5' RACE reads in MiXCR, one entry per CDR3 protein. The sample contains 430,000 or so distinct CDR3 sequences, around 24% of which appear only once. These records were also assigned to another study, of T cells expressing NK-cell markers.

Sequenced input: CD4+ T cells sorted from blood. The receptors derive from a woman aged 18-29 years in good health. Both conserved end residues are part of each CDR3. D genes are given only for firm matches. Rows may omit the clone size; those that give it use once, few, many or a size class.

DNA | CDR3 | V | size | length | J | D
TGCTCCTTAGCCCCGGATGGCACAGATACGCAGTATTTT | CSLAPDGTDTQYF | TRBV20-1 | . | 13 | TRBJ2-3 | .
TGTGCCATCAGTGAGAGGCTTGGGAGCTCTAGGACTGAAGCTTTCTTT | CAISERLGSSRTEAFF | TRBV10-3 | . | 16 | TRBJ1-1 | .
TGTGCCAGCAGCCACATTGGAGCGGTAGATACGCAGTATTTT | CASSHIGAVDTQYF | TRBV3-1 | . | 14 | TRBJ2-3 | .
TGCAGCGTTGAAGGGGCAGCCAGCAAGGAAGCTTTCTTT | CSVEGAASKEAFF | TRBV29-1 | few | 13 | TRBJ1-1 | .
TGTGCCAGCAGCCCGCTATACACAGATACGCAGTATTTT | CASSPLYTDTQYF | TRBV12-3/TRBV12-4 | few | 13 | TRBJ2-3 | .
TGTGCCAGCAAGAGTAGGATTTACGAGCAGTACTTC | CASKSRIYEQYF | TRBV6-2/TRBV6-3 | . | 12 | TRBJ2-7 | .
TGCAGTGCCAAGGAGGAGACCTACGAGCAGTACTTC | CSAKEETYEQYF | TRBV20-1 | . | 12 | TRBJ2-7 | .
TGTGCCAGCAGTGACACAGCGGACTATGGCTACACCTTC | CASSDTADYGYTF | TRBV6-1 | few | 13 | TRBJ1-2 | .
TGTGCCAGCAGCCGGGGACTAGCGGAGTACACCGGGGAGCTGTTTTTT | CASSRGLAEYTGELFF | TRBV12-3/TRBV12-4 | . | 16 | TRBJ2-2 | TRBD2
TGCGCCAGCAGTGAAACGGTCTTTAGCTCCTACGAGCAGTACTTC | CASSETVFSSYEQYF | TRBV10-1 | . | 15 | TRBJ2-7 | .
TGTGCCAGCAGTGAAAGTTCGTATTGGGGCGGCTACACCTTC | CASSESSYWGGYTF | TRBV6-1 | . | 14 | TRBJ1-2 | .
TGTGCCAGCTCACCTACCCTTGGCAGGGAAAACATTCAGTACTTC | CASSPTLGRENIQYF | TRBV18 | . | 15 | TRBJ2-4 | .
TGCAGTGCTGTCCGTTACGGGAATGAGCAGTTCTTC | CSAVRYGNEQFF | TRBV20-1 | few | 12 | TRBJ2-1 | .
TGCAGTGCTCCTAGCGGAGGATCCACCGGGGAGCTGTTTTTT | CSAPSGGSTGELFF | TRBV20-1 | many | 14 | TRBJ2-2 | TRBD2
TGTGCCAGCAGTTACATGGGGCCTGGGACCGGGGAGCTGTTTTTT | CASSYMGPGTGELFF | TRBV6-5 | few | 15 | TRBJ2-2 | .
TGTGCCATCAGTGAGTCCGCGGGCAGCTCCTACAATGAGCAGTTCTTC | CAISESAGSSYNEQFF | TRBV10-3 | few | 16 | TRBJ2-1 | .
TGTGCCAGCGCTTTGGGGGGATACAATGAGCAGTTCTTC | CASALGGYNEQFF | TRBV12-3/TRBV12-4 | . | 13 | TRBJ2-1 | .
TGTGCCAGCAGTAGAACGATCTCAAGCTACAATGAGCAGTTCTTC | CASSRTISSYNEQFF | TRBV5-5 | few | 15 | TRBJ2-1 | .
TGTGCCAGCAGCTTAACACCTTGGGGGGAGACCCAGTACTTC | CASSLTPWGETQYF | TRBV7-2 | . | 14 | TRBJ2-5 | .
TGCGCCAGCAGCGGGGGACAGGGCGGTGGCTACACCTTC | CASSGGQGGGYTF | TRBV5-1 | few | 13 | TRBJ1-2 | TRBD1
TGTGCCAGCAGCGTAGAAGGCGGCCTGGGGGAGCTGTTTTTT | CASSVEGGLGELFF | TRBV9 | . | 14 | TRBJ2-2 | .
TGTGCCAGCAGCTGGAGGGGACTAGACGACGAGCAGTACTTC | CASSWRGLDDEQYF | TRBV7-2 | . | 14 | TRBJ2-7 | TRBD2
TGTGCCAGCAACCTCGGGACCGGTTTACGCACAGATACGCAGTATTTT | CASNLGTGLRTDTQYF | TRBV6-1 | . | 16 | TRBJ2-3 | .
TGTGCCATCAGCGCTGGACGGGCGCGGGCCTATGGCTACGCCTTC | CAISAGRARAYGYAF | TRBV10-3 | . | 15 | TRBJ1-2 | .
TGTGCCAGCACCGGGACAGAACTTCACTATGGCTACACCTTC | CASTGTELHYGYTF | TRBV12-3/TRBV12-4 | . | 14 | TRBJ1-2 | TRBD1
TGTGCCAGCAGCCCGGCCGTGGGACTAGCGGGATGGCGCCACGAGCAGTACTTC | CASSPAVGLAGWRHEQYF | TRBV3-1 | few | 18 | TRBJ2-7 | TRBD2
TGTGCCAGCAGTTACCCCTACACCGGGGAGCTGTTTTTT | CASSYPYTGELFF | TRBV6-5 | few | 13 | TRBJ2-2 | .
TGCAGTGCTAGGGTACGGACAGGGGCCCATCAGCCCCAGCATTTT | CSARVRTGAHQPQHF | TRBV20-1 | few | 15 | TRBJ1-5 | TRBD1
TGCGCCAGCACCTATGGACAGGGGACCACTGAAGCTTTCTTT | CASTYGQGTTEAFF | TRBV5-1 | many | 14 | TRBJ1-1 | TRBD1
TGTGCCAGCAGCTTTAGCCAGATAAACGAGCAGTACTTC | CASSFSQINEQYF | TRBV5-5 | . | 13 | TRBJ2-7 | .
TGTGCCACCAGTGATGTGACGGCCCCCGGGGAGCTGTTTTTT | CATSDVTAPGELFF | TRBV24-1 | . | 14 | TRBJ2-2 | .
TGTGCCAGCAGCGTAGGTCCTCTGGGGAACACTGAAGCTTTCTTT | CASSVGPLGNTEAFF | TRBV9 | many | 15 | TRBJ1-1 | .
TGCAGTGCTACAAAAGGCTCCTATGGCTACACCTTC | CSATKGSYGYTF | TRBV20-1 | . | 12 | TRBJ1-2 | .
TGCGCCAGCAGACAGCGCGGGGGCAATGAGCAGTTCTTC | CASRQRGGNEQFF | TRBV5-1 | few | 13 | TRBJ2-1 | TRBD2
TGCAGTGCCGGGACTAGGCTGATGAATGAGCAGTTCTTC | CSAGTRLMNEQFF | TRBV20-1 | few | 13 | TRBJ2-1 | TRBD2
TGTGCCAGCAGCTTAGCAGGCAGAACTCCCTACGAGCAGTACTTC | CASSLAGRTPYEQYF | TRBV7-9 | once | 15 | TRBJ2-7 | .
TGTGCCAGCAGCTTGGGACTAGCGGGGAACTACAATGAGCAGTTCTTC | CASSLGLAGNYNEQFF | TRBV7-8 | . | 16 | TRBJ2-1 | TRBD2
TGCAGTGCTAGAGGGACTAGCGGGTATGTGGATGAGCAGTTCTTC | CSARGTSGYVDEQFF | TRBV20-1 | . | 15 | TRBJ2-1 | TRBD2
TGTGCCAGTAAGGGCCACACCTACGAGCAGTACTTC | CASKGHTYEQYF | TRBV19 | . | 12 | TRBJ2-7 | .
TGTGCCAGCAGCCCCCACCAGAGCGGGGGGCGCAATGAGCAGTTCTTC | CASSPHQSGGRNEQFF | TRBV3-1 | few | 16 | TRBJ2-1 | TRBD2